This TCR beta chain originates from a study of blood T cell repertoires in COVID-19. On the study more broadly: Samples taken during acute and convalescent COVID-19 were collected in the United States, Italy and Spain.

With 4 bases removed from V and 2 bases from J, the gap between germline ends came to 15 bases. The CDR3 length is 16 residues. Germline V gives CDR1 SGHRS, CDR2 YFSETQ. This table comes from immunoSEQ multiplex PCR, and its TCRdb copy is limited to in-frame clones, with some not included. The top ten hold around 15% of the sample, which has over 200,000 clones, 85% to 90% seen once. V is TRBV5-1 and J is TRBJ1-4, with D unclear. Input material: PBMCs or T cells enriched from blood (not recorded which). This sequence was found in a young man who had recovered from COVID-19. The CDR3 is CASSNGWEHTNEKLFF. The CDR3 region has the DNA TGCGCCAGCAGCAATGGATGGGAGCATACTAATGAAAAACTGTTTTTT.